This entry lists 27 T cell receptor beta chains sequenced from one sample in a study of T cell repertoires in cytomegalovirus infection. TCRdb passed the reads through MiXCR, listing each CDR3 protein once. This sample has almost 500,000 distinct CDR3 sequences, with 11% found just once. Sequencing was performed on PBMCs. The origin of the receptors is a human donor in good health (CMV status not recorded). Some clones in this sample may be carry-over from other donors' samples.

This rearrangement joins TRBV5-4 to TRBJ2-3; D might be TRBD2 (6 bases). This CDR3 is 15 amino acids long. Germline-derived CDR1 and CDR2 are SGHNT and YYREEE (reference sequence). Trimming pared 2 bases from V and 3 bases from J, leaving 13 bases between. The DNA of the CDR3 is TGTGCCAGCAGCTTCACTAGCAGGAGTACAGATACGCAGTATTTT. Protein product: CASSFTSRSTDTQYF.

This chain connects TRBV6-5 to TRBJ2-2, with 7 bases aligning to TRBD2. This CDR3 region has 15 residues. The ends lost 6 bases at V and 5 bases at J; junction bases unmatched: 9. The germline CDR1 and CDR2 sequences are MNHEY and SVGAGI. CDR3: CASSPGEGRTGELFF. The CDR3 DNA reads as TGTGCCAGCAGCCCCGGGGAGGGTAGGACCGGGGAGCTGTTTTTT.

This clonotype showed up many times. J is TRBJ2-5 and V is TRBV7-9; D assignment may be TRBD1 or TRBD2 (6 bases each). CDR1 and CDR2 (germline): SEHNR, FQNEAQ (reference sequence). There are 15 residues in the CDR3. Trimming took off 0 bases at V and 5 bases at J, with 13 bases between the two ends. CDR3 bases: TGTGCCAGCAGCTTAGCGATACGGGGGCAGGAGACCCAGTACTTC. This translates into CASSLAIRGQETQYF. The whole variable domain, filled in from reference TRBV7-9 and TRBJ2-5, reads DTGVSQNPRHKITKRGQNVTFRCDPISEHNRLYWYRQTLGQGPEFLTYFQNEAQLEKSRLLSDRFSAERPKGSFSTLEIQRTEQGDSAMYLCASSLAIRGQETQYFGPGTRLLVL.

Ten or more counts support this clonotype. V and J are TRBV6-4 and TRBJ1-2; tentative D call: TRBD1 (6 bases). Germline loops: CDR1 MRHNA, CDR2 SNTAGT. The CDR3 contains 15 residues. V dropped 5 bases and J dropped 2 bases, with 15 bases sitting between them. DNA of the CDR3: TGTGCCAGCAGTCCGACAGGACCAATGAACTATGGCTACACCTTC. Amino acids: CASSPTGPMNYGYTF.

This clonotype has ten or more counts. J is TRBJ1-1 and V is TRBV6-1; no clear D gene. V was pared by 5 bases and J by 2 bases, with 9 bases between. The germline V gene has CDR1 MNHNS and CDR2 SASEGT. This CDR3 has 13 amino acids. CDR3 sequence: CASSTLGNTEAFF. The CDR3 DNA follows: TGTGCCAGCAGTACCCTGGGTAACACTGAAGCTTTCTTT.

In this sample, this clonotype turned up many times. J is TRBJ1-1 and V is TRBV11-3; 7 nucleotides match TRBD1. The junction had 5 bases not matched to a gene; V was cut back by 8 bases and J by 5 bases. This CDR3 contains 12 residues. Germline CDR1 is SGHNT and CDR2 is YENEEA. The CDR3 spells CASSRGQTEAFF. The CDR3 bases are TGTGCCAGCTCCCGGGGACAGACTGAAGCTTTCTTT.

This clonotype was detected ten times or more. CDR3 in DNA: TGTGCCAGCGAGGGGGATATCACAGATACGCAGTATTTT. Protein: CASEGDITDTQYF. The genes are TRBV3-1 and TRBJ2-3; D perhaps matches TRBD1 (6 bases). The CDR3 consists of 13 residues. Germline V CDR1 and CDR2: LGHDT, YNNKEL (reference sequence). Trimming removed 8 bases from V and 2 bases from J, with 11 bases in between.

J is TRBJ2-5 and V is TRBV27; D is ambiguous. The V gene lost 6 bases and the J gene lost 2 bases, with 10 bases spanning the gap. CDR1 is MNHEY, CDR2 SMNVEV, per germline (reference sequence). This CDR3 region has 13 residues. Here the CDR3 DNA reads TGTGCCAGCAGCCACAGCGAGCAAGAGACCCAGTACTTC. Residues: CASSHSEQETQYF.

This chain joins TRBV11-2 and TRBJ2-1, with D perhaps TRBD1 or TRBD2 (5 bases each). The CDR3 sequence is 17 residues long. Trimming took off 0 bases at V and 4 bases at J, with 16 bases between the two ends. The V gene's germline CDR1 is SGHAT and CDR2 FQNNGV. In nucleotides, the CDR3 is TGTGCCAGCAGCTTAGATCGGCTAGAGGGGATTTACAATGAGCAGTTCTTC. This translates into CASSLDRLEGIYNEQFF.

This clonotype was counted at least ten times. V usage is TRBV7-8 and J usage is TRBJ1-2; D is unclear. The germline V gene encodes CDR1 SGHVS and CDR2 FQNEAQ. The CDR3 covers 15 residues. V was clipped by 3 bases and J by 2 bases, with 13 bases between them. The CDR3, as DNA: TGTGCCAGCAGCTTCGACACGGCAGGCAACTATGGCTACACCTTC. This translates into CASSFDTAGNYGYTF.

Note on this clonotype: This sequence may be a read error, since a much larger clone differs from it by one base. V is TRBV5-1 and J is TRBJ2-1; maybe TRBD2 (6 bases). The CDR3 has 13 residues. Germline V CDR1 and CDR2: SGHRS, YFSETQ. In nucleotides, the CDR3 is TGCGCCAGCAGCTTGGTGGGGGGAGATGAGCGGTTCTTC. Residues: CASSLVGGDERFF.

V and J are TRBV10-3 and TRBJ2-3; TRBD2 matches 12 bases. Per germline, CDR1 ENHRY and CDR2 SYGVKD. The trim removed 2 bases at V and 1 base at J, leaving 13 bases unmatched. CDR3 length equals 20 residues. The CDR3: CAISEPAASGGARGTDTQYF. In DNA form, the CDR3 reads TGTGCCATCAGTGAGCCCGCCGCTAGCGGGGGGGCACGTGGCACAGATACGCAGTATTTT.

The genes are TRBV30 and TRBJ2-1; TRBD2 is a possible D gene (6 bases). The end of the DNA fits TRBJ2-7 better, so the J call may be wrong. CDR1 GTSNPN and CDR2 SVGIG come from the germline V gene (reference sequence). The CDR3 covers 14 residues. The CDR3 DNA sequence: TGTGCCTGGAGTGCCCTTAGCGGTTACAATGAGCAGTACTTC. Translated, it gives CAWSALSGYNEQYF.

The chain carries TRBV29-1 and TRBJ2-1; possibly TRBD2 for D (7 bases). Germline-derived CDR1 and CDR2 are SQVTM and ANQGSEA. Trimming pared 5 bases from V and 8 bases from J, leaving 19 bases between. The CDR3 covers 14 residues. Written as DNA, the CDR3 is TGCAGCGTTTCGCCCCGGGGGGCAGGCTATGAGCAGTTCTTC. It codes for CSVSPRGAGYEQFF.

This clonotype was seen a few times. The V gene is TRBV4-1, the J gene TRBJ2-1, with D possibly matching TRBD2 (6 bases). Trimming took off 0 bases at V and 8 bases at J, with 14 bases between the two ends. The CDR3 is made up of 15 amino acids. CDR1 and CDR2 from the germline V gene are MGHRA and YSYEKL. The CDR3 reads CASSQDWASVDEQFF. The CDR3 coding sequence is TGCGCCAGCAGCCAAGATTGGGCTAGCGTCGATGAGCAGTTCTTC.

The chain has TRBV12-3 or TRBV12-4 and TRBJ2-7, with 9 bases aligning to TRBD2. V was clipped by 3 bases and J by 5 bases; unmatched bases: 5. The length of the CDR3 is 14 residues. Here the CDR3 DNA reads TGTGCCAGCAGTTTTCTTAGCGGGAGCCACGAGCAGTACTTC. Its translation is CASSFLSGSHEQYF.

Notes on this clonotype: A read error may be the cause here, since a much bigger clone is one base away. J is TRBJ1-2 and V is TRBV28, with D tentatively TRBD1 (5 bases). The ends were cut back, 8 bases at V and 5 bases at J, with 21 bases in the middle. Germline V lookup: CDR1 MDHEN, CDR2 SYDVKM. This CDR3 is 15 amino acids long. For the CDR3, the DNA is TGTGCCAGCGGGAATGCCCGGACATGGGATTATGGCTACACCTTC. Its protein product is CASGNARTWDYGYTF.

A word on this clonotype: One end of the junction varies from germline; a read error may be responsible. The rearrangement links TRBV6-5 to TRBJ2-3; tentatively, D is TRBD1 or TRBD2 (5 bases each). Germline V CDR1 and CDR2: MNHEY, SVGAGI. The CDR3 length is 17 residues. The CDR3 region is CASSLSWGSRSTDTQYF. In DNA, the CDR3 is TGTGCCAGCAGCCTCTCATGGGGGAGCCGTAGCACTGATACGCAGTATTTT.

This clonotype was detected many times. V usage is TRBV27 and J usage is TRBJ2-3; D not resolved. Trimming removed 6 bases at V and 3 bases at J, with 10 bases between. CDR3 length equals 13 residues. CDR1 MNHEY and CDR2 SMNVEV come from the germline V gene (reference sequence). The DNA for the CDR3 is TGTGCCAGCAGCCATGCAACTACAGATACGCAGTATTTT. This sequence encodes CASSHATTDTQYF.

This clonotype was found many times. V gene TRBV7-8 combines with J gene TRBJ2-3, with 13 bases aligning to TRBD2. Germline V gives CDR1 SGHVS, CDR2 FQNEAQ. The CDR3 covers 16 residues. The V segment lost 4 bases and the J segment 3 bases; nucleotides outside the gene matches: 4. The CDR3 is CASSSGLAGNTDTQYF. In DNA, the CDR3 is TGTGCCAGCAGCTCGGGACTAGCGGGGAATACAGATACGCAGTATTTT.

V and J are TRBV28 and TRBJ2-3; D gene ambiguous. Germline loops: CDR1 MDHEN, CDR2 SYDVKM. This CDR3 has 12 amino acids. The V gene lost 3 bases and the J gene lost 6 bases, with 7 bases spanning the gap. CDR3 coding DNA: TGTGCCAGCAGTTTTTTAGCCGATACGCAGTATTTT. This codes for CASSFLADTQYF.

In the case of this clonotype: At one of its ends the junction is not consistent with the germline gene, which may arise from a read error. J is TRBJ2-3 and V is TRBV6-5; 14 bases fit TRBD2. CDR1 and CDR2 (germline): MNHEY, SVGAGI. This CDR3 is built from 18 residues. The CDR3 bases are TGTGCCAGCAGTTATCGGGCAGGACTAGCGGGAGGCACAGATACGCAGAATTTT. Its protein product is CASSYRAGLAGGTDTQNF.

Ten or more counts support this clonotype. The chain joins TRBV15 to TRBJ1-5, with D maybe TRBD1 (5 bases). Germline V gives CDR1 LNHNV, CDR2 YYDKDF (reference sequence). Between the trimmed V and J ends, which lost 0 bases and 8 bases, there was a span of 14 bases. The CDR3 spans 15 residues. CDR3 residues: CATSRDRVLMEPQHF. In nucleotides, the CDR3 is TGTGCCACCAGCAGAGACAGGGTGCTTATGGAGCCCCAGCATTTT.

This clonotype was recorded at least ten times. This chain joins TRBV19 and TRBJ2-3; tentative D call: TRBD2 (6 bases). The CDR3 runs 13 residues. Germline assignment: CDR1 LNHDA and CDR2 SQIVND (reference sequence). V lost 10 bases and J 2 bases, leaving 13 bases between the germline ends. The CDR3 spells CATFRRDTDTQYF. The CDR3 DNA is TGTGCCACCTTCAGGAGGGACACAGATACGCAGTATTTT.

V usage is TRBV29-1 and J usage is TRBJ1-5; 9 bases match TRBD1. V lost 6 bases to trimming and J lost 1 base; unmatched junction nucleotides: 1. CDR3 length equals 13 residues. CDR1 is SQVTM, CDR2 ANQGSEA, per germline. The CDR3 coding sequence is TGCAGCGTCACAGGGGGCAGCAATCAGCCCCAGCATTTT. Amino acid sequence: CSVTGGSNQPQHF. Complete variable domain (other parts from reference TRBV29-1 and TRBJ1-5): SAVISQKPSRDICQRGTSLTIQCQVDSQVTMMFWYRQQPGQSLTLIATANQGSEATYESGFVIDKFPISRPNLTFSTLTVSNMSPEDSSIYLCSVTGGSNQPQHFGDGTRLSIL.

This clonotype was seen more than once but under ten times. J is TRBJ2-1 and V is TRBV4-1; tentative D call: TRBD2 (6 bases). In germline, CDR1 is MGHRA, CDR2 YSYEKL. The CDR3 has 16 residues. The germline V and J ends were trimmed by 4 bases and 8 bases, with 21 bases remaining between them. The CDR3 protein is CASSRLIAVLRDEQFF. As DNA, the CDR3 is TGCGCCAGCAGCCGACTAATAGCGGTCCTACGGGATGAGCAGTTCTTC.

This clonotype was counted a few times. The V gene is TRBV25-1, the J gene TRBJ2-5; D is unresolved. This CDR3 has 14 residues. Trimming shortened V by 4 bases and J by 5 bases, and 14 bases separated the two germline ends. Germline V gives CDR1 MGHDK, CDR2 SYGVNS. CDR3 amino acids: CASSGSVPEETQYF. CDR3 nucleotide sequence: TGTGCCAGCAGTGGTTCGGTACCAGAGGAGACCCAGTACTTC.